This TCR beta chain was identified in a study of blood T cell repertoires in COVID-19. For the study at large: Researchers got acute and convalescent COVID-19 samples from the United States, Italy and Spain. Nucleic acid was either cDNA or gDNA, and it came from T cells, B-cell-depleted T cells, or PBMCs.

In the study's own analysis: By means of reference gene primer amplification, nucleated cell counts were estimated. Sequencing was performed with immunoSEQ multiplex PCR; in TCRdb, only in-frame clones are kept and a portion is missing. That table furnishes V, J and clone size, whereas the DNA furnished D and trimming. The sample lists fewer than 200,000 clones; around two thirds were seen once. Germline V gene lookup returns CDR1 SGHNT and CDR2 YENEEA. Trimming cost V 1 base and J 5 bases, with 9 bases left between them. The CDR3 consists of 14 residues. In this sample, this clone turned up a few times.

Sequenced input: peripheral blood. The TCR sequence derives from a woman of 80 years or more with acute or convalescent COVID-19. The V and J genes are TRBV11-3 and TRBJ2-1; possible D gene TRBD2, 6 bases. In DNA, the CDR3 is TGTGCCAGCAGCTTAGCGGGAGAAAACAATGAGCAGTTCTTC. This encodes CASSLAGENNEQFF.